The T cell receptor beta chain described here comes from a study of T cells in Graves' hyperthyroidism and ophthalmopathy. The overall study: Once the initial diagnosis was made, peripheral blood was obtained before any treatment.

This clonotype has only a few counts. No antigen is known for it. RNA transcripts yielded amplified TCR beta CDR3 regions. Using the HTBI primer set, a first-round RT-PCR was run on the TCR CDR3. TCRdb redid the calling of the multiplex PCR reads with MiXCR, one entry per CDR3 protein. In the table there are about 640,000 distinct CDR3 sequences, about 20% of which are singletons. Diagnostic decisions used clinical symptoms, serum thyroxine and TRAb, thyroid ultrasound and orbital computed tomography. Using around 10 ml of fresh peripheral blood, PBMCs were prepared. Per the germline V gene, CDR1 is MNHNS and CDR2 is SASEGT. There are 17 residues in the CDR3. V was shortened by 3 bases and J by 1 base, with 16 bases between the two germline ends. Findings of the study overall: Researchers report that a 13 V-J model separated ophthalmopathy from stable hyperthyroidism.

V usage is TRBV6-1 and J usage is TRBJ1-5; the D gene is possibly TRBD1 (5 bases). Source material: blood. This TCR derives from a man aged 30 to 45 with Graves' ophthalmopathy. CDR3 sequence (DNA): TGTGCCAGCAGTGATGGGGGTCGTGGGCGAAGCAATCAGCCCCAGCATTTT. Residues: CASSDGGRGRSNQPQHF.